In this sample, the clone carrying this T cell receptor (beta chain) turned up a few times. The target antigen is unknown. Each CDR3 protein is one row after TCRdb ran MiXCR on the 5' RACE reads. Among around 340,000 distinct CDR3 sequences listed, around 15% were seen once. The CDR3 contains 13 residues. Trimming took 6 bases from V and 7 from J, leaving 18 bases between them. Per germline, CDR1 DFQATT and CDR2 SNEGSKA (reference sequence). These data originate in a study of T-cell memory formation after mild COVID-19. Study as a whole: TCR clusters were mostly confined to one donor each.

General study findings and limits: In pre-infection memory, a portion of responding clones appeared, which suggested that cross-reactive memory joined. Clones that got smaller from day 15 to 85 had even CD4/CD8, while clones growing later tipped toward CD4+. Shrinking CD4+ clones resided mostly in CM and EM, and CD8+ ones in EMRA.

Sequencing was done on a sample of PBMCs or a T cell subset sorted from them (not recorded which). The TCR comes from a man between 18 and 29 years old who had mild COVID-19 (a few samples of this study predate the infection). Cell type and time point are not known. The genes are TRBV20-1 and TRBJ1-1; D call uncertain. CDR3 sequence: CSAPTAIGVEAFF. In DNA, the CDR3 is TGCAGTGCACCGACGGCAATTGGGGTTGAAGCTTTCTTT.